One and the same sample provided the 16 T cell receptor beta chains below, sequenced in a study of blood T cells in healthy people across ages. The authors ran a second PCR of 7 to 11 cycles using a sample-barcoded 5' primer and a J-beta primer mix. TCRdb re-derived calls from the 5' RACE reads in MiXCR, one entry per CDR3 protein. This table holds 550,000 to 800,000 distinct CDR3 sequences, about 32% found once. Input material: blood. These receptor sequences come from an elderly woman in good health.

With regard to this clonotype: This may be a read error, as it is one base from a much larger clone. The chain uses TRBV7-2 and TRBJ1-6; D is perhaps TRBD1 (6 bases). The CDR3 runs to 15 residues. V lost 0 bases and J lost 9, with 12 bases in between. Germline V gene data show CDR1 as SGHTA and CDR2 as FQGNSA. The chain's CDR3 is CASSLAGQSGSPLHF. CDR3 in DNA: TGTGCCAGCAGCTTAGCAGGACAGAGCGGTTCACCCCTCCACTTT.

This sequence joins TRBV20-1 and TRBJ1-1, with D possibly being TRBD1 (5 bases). Trimming removed 3 bases at V and 1 base at J, with 15 bases between. The CDR3 spans 15 residues. Germline V gives CDR1 DFQATT, CDR2 SNEGSKA (reference sequence). Here the CDR3 reads CSARETGTRNTEAFF. The CDR3 nucleotides are TGCAGTGCTAGGGAAACCGGGACCAGGAACACTGAAGCTTTCTTT.

V is TRBV5-1 and J is TRBJ2-5; D is unresolved. The CDR3 runs 14 residues. Deletions cut 0 bases from V and 4 bases from J, with 10 bases between. Germline-derived CDR1 and CDR2 are SGHRS and YFSETQ. The CDR3, as DNA: TGCGCCAGCAGCTTGGGTTCGGCAGTAGAGACCCAGTACTTC. Its translation is CASSLGSAVETQYF.

In its sample, this clonotype was seen many times. The chain is built from TRBV10-3 and TRBJ2-5; D remains unclear. The V and J ends lost 7 bases and 1 base respectively, with 10 bases between them. The germline V gene encodes CDR1 ENHRY and CDR2 SYGVKD. This CDR3 region has 13 residues. The CDR3 here is CAITRAVQETQYF. The CDR3 region has the DNA TGTGCCATCACTAGGGCCGTCCAAGAGACCCAGTACTTC.

The gene calls are TRBV20-1 and TRBJ2-2, with 10 bases aligning to TRBD1. Germline CDR1 DFQATT, CDR2 SNEGSKA (reference sequence). V dropped 6 bases and J dropped 1; count of bases not matched to a gene: 11. This CDR3 has 17 amino acids. This CDR3 is CSARVDRGVGNTGELFF. CDR3 DNA sequence: TGCAGTGCCCGAGTGGACAGGGGGGTGGGGAACACCGGGGAGCTGTTTTTT.

A few counts support this clonotype. This chain connects TRBV6-1 to TRBJ1-5; possibly TRBD1 for D (5 bases). Germline V CDR1 and CDR2: MNHNS, SASEGT. The CDR3 runs 12 residues. The CDR3 coding sequence is TGTTCCACAGGTTTTGGCGATCAGCCCCAGCATTTT. Translation: CSTGFGDQPQHF.

With respect to this clonotype: Relative to the germline gene, one junction end is altered; a read error may explain this. The V call is TRBV7-9, the J call TRBJ1-6; 8 bases line up with TRBD1. The germline gives CDR1 SEHNR, CDR2 FQNEAQ (reference sequence). This CDR3 is built from 14 residues. The CDR3 coding sequence is TGTGCCAGCAGCATTGACAGGGGAGATTCACCCCCCCACTTT. This translates into CASSIDRGDSPPHF.

The chain recombines TRBV25-1 with TRBJ1-1, with a tentative D call TRBD1 (5 bases). The CDR3 has 18 amino acids. Germline CDR1 and CDR2: MGHDK and SYGVNS. Trimming took 4 bases from V and 5 from J, leaving 26 bases between them. For the CDR3, the DNA is TGTGCCAGCAGTGCCACCTTCGTAAAGGGAGGGACGAGAACTGAAGCTTTCTTT. It is translated as CASSATFVKGGTRTEAFF.

This clonotype occurred many times. The chain joins TRBV18 to TRBJ2-5; D remains ambiguous. The CDR3 covers 15 residues. V lost 3 bases and J 2 bases, leaving 13 bases between the germline ends. Germline V gives CDR1 KGHSH, CDR2 LQKENI. The CDR3, as DNA: TGTGCCAGCTCACCTTTGAATGACAAACAAGAGACCCAGTACTTC. Translation: CASSPLNDKQETQYF. The variable domain in full, with the rest retrieved from reference TRBV18 and TRBJ2-5, is NAGVMQNPRHLVRRRGQEARLRCSPMKGHSHVYWYRQLPEEGLKFMVYLQKENIIDESGMPKERFSAEFPKEGPSILRIQQVVRGDSAAYFCASSPLNDKQETQYFGPGTRLLVL.

The J gene is TRBJ1-5, the V gene TRBV6-1; D is possibly TRBD1 (6 bases). V lost 8 bases and J 4 bases, leaving 12 bases between the germline ends. The CDR3 runs to 13 residues. From germline, CDR1 is MNHNS and CDR2 SASEGT. CDR3 nucleotides: TGTGCCAGCGCTCGGGACAATAATCAGCCCCAGCATTTT. It specifies CASARDNNQPQHF.

This clonotype came up a few times. This sequence joins TRBV7-3 and TRBJ2-6; D is unresolved. Per germline, CDR1 SGHTA and CDR2 FQGTGA. The CDR3 has 16 amino acids. With 2 bases removed from V and 0 bases from J, the gap between germline ends came to 8 bases. The CDR3 bases are TGTGCCAGCAGCTTACGGCAGTTCTCTGGGGCCAACGTCCTGACTTTC. This sequence encodes CASSLRQFSGANVLTF.

The chain combines TRBV5-1 with TRBJ2-5; unclear D gene. V lost 1 base and J lost 11, with 12 bases in between. The CDR3 runs to 12 residues. Germline assignment: CDR1 SGHRS and CDR2 YFSETQ. As DNA, the CDR3 is TGCGCCAGCAGCTTGAACTACAATGAACAGTACTTC. Protein: CASSLNYNEQYF.

This clonotype showed up many times. At one boundary the junction diverges from the germline segment, which might be a read error. The chain is built from TRBV20-1 and TRBJ2-1; D may be TRBD1 (6 bases). From germline, CDR1 is DFQATT and CDR2 SNEGSKA (reference sequence). This CDR3 is 15 amino acids long. CDR3 sequence reads: CSARDLAGVYYEQFF. The CDR3 DNA follows: TGCAGTGCTAGAGATCTAGCAGGGGTCTACTATGAGCAGTTCTTC.

For this clonotype: This could be a read error, since a much larger clone is one nucleotide away. The rearrangement links TRBV9 to TRBJ1-2; 8 bases are a match to TRBD1. The length of the CDR3 is 15 residues. The junction had 3 bases not matched to a gene; V was cut back by 2 bases and J by 0 bases. Germline CDR1 is SGDLS and CDR2 is YYNGEE. The CDR3 bases are TGTGCCAGCAGCGTCAGGACAGGGTCTAACTATGGCTACACCTTC. This translates into CASSVRTGSNYGYTF.

V is TRBV7-9 and J is TRBJ2-1, with 12 bases fitting TRBD2. The CDR3 sequence is 17 residues long. With V trimmed by 8 bases and J by 3 bases, 11 bases remained unmatched. Germline V gene sequence: CDR1 SEHNR, CDR2 FQNEAQ (reference sequence). The chain's CDR3 is CASQPGLAGHVYNEQFF. CDR3 coding DNA: TGTGCCAGCCAACCGGGACTAGCGGGTCACGTCTACAATGAGCAGTTCTTC.

At least ten counts were recorded for this clonotype. V usage is TRBV5-1 and J usage is TRBJ2-5, with 7 positions matching TRBD1. Trimming removed 3 bases from V and 5 bases from J; junction bases left unmatched: 13. Germline values: CDR1 SGHRS, CDR2 YFSETQ. This CDR3 spans 16 amino acids. CDR3 region: CASSSATGFEAETQYF. The CDR3 DNA is TGCGCCAGCAGCTCGGCGACAGGGTTCGAAGCGGAGACCCAGTACTTC.